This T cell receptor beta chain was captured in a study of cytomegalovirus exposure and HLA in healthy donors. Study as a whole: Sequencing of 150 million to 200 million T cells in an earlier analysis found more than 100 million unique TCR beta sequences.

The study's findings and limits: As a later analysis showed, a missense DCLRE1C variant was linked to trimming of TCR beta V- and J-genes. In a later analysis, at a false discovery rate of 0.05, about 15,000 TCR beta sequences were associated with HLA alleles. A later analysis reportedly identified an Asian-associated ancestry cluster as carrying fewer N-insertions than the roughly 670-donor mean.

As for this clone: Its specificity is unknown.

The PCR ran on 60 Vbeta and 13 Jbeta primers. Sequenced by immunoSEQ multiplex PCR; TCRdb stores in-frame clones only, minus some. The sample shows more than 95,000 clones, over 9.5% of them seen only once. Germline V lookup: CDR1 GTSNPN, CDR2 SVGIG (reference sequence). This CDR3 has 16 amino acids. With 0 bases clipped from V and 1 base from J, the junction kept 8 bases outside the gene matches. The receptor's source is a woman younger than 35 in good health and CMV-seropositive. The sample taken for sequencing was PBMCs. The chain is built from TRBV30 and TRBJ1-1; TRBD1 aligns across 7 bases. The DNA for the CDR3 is TGTGCCTGGAGTGTACTAGGGGGCTTCGAGAACACTGAAGCTTTCTTT. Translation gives CAWSVLGGFENTEAFF.